The 12 T cell receptor beta chains given below trace back to one sample, sequenced in a study of Ad26.COV2.S vaccination and SARS-CoV-2 variants. Sequenced by immunoSEQ multiplex PCR; TCRdb stores in-frame clones only, minus some. In the table there are 350,000 to 500,000 clones, 80% to 90% of which are singletons. This sample's treatment: 15 to 20 received Ad26.COV2.S at low or high dose, single or two shots; a few received placebo; per-sample allocation not given. Material that was analyzed had been drawn on day 63 after the first vaccine or placebo injection. Source: peripheral blood, taken in a trial of Ad26.COV2.S vaccine versus placebo. These receptors all come from a person between 18 and 65 years old who received the Ad26.COV2.S COVID-19 vaccine or a placebo.

The rearrangement uses TRBV5-6 and TRBJ2-7; TRBD1 aligns across 8 bases. V dropped 4 bases and J dropped 0; count of bases not matched to a gene: 9. The germline gives CDR1 SGHDT, CDR2 YYEEEE. This CDR3 has 16 residues. CDR3 amino acids: CASSRSWTGSSYEQYF. The CDR3 DNA follows: TGTGCCAGCAGCCGGAGTTGGACAGGGAGCTCCTACGAGCAGTACTTC.

The chain recombines TRBV7-6 with TRBJ2-4, with D uncertain. With 1 base removed from V and 6 bases from J, the gap between germline ends came to 7 bases. Germline V gene sequence: CDR1 SGHVS, CDR2 FNYEAQ. CDR3 length: 13 amino acids. The CDR3, as DNA: TGTGCCAGCAGCTTAGGGACCCTAAACATTCAGTACTTC. It codes for CASSLGTLNIQYF.

The V call is TRBV29-1, the J call TRBJ1-1; TRBD1 matches at 7 bases. Unmatched junction bases numbered 5, after V lost 3 bases and J lost 1 base. Germline CDR1 is SQVTM and CDR2 is ANQGSEA. CDR3 length: 14 amino acids. The DNA of the CDR3 is TGCAGCGTTGACAGGGGGTTTGGGAACACTGAAGCTTTCTTT. The encoded protein is CSVDRGFGNTEAFF. The variable domain in full, completed from reference TRBV29-1 and TRBJ1-1, reads SAVISQKPSRDICQRGTSLTIQCQVDSQVTMMFWYRQQPGQSLTLIATANQGSEATYESGFVIDKFPISRPNLTFSTLTVSNMSPEDSSIYLCSVDRGFGNTEAFFGQGTRLTVV.

The CDR3 region is CASGGSGQPQHF. In nucleotides, the CDR3 is TGTGCTAGTGGGGGGAGCGGGCAGCCCCAGCATTTT. This chain uses TRBV12-5 with TRBJ1-5; no reliable D call. Germline V gene data show CDR1 as LGHNT and CDR2 as FRNRAP. V lost 6 bases and J lost 7, with 10 bases in between. This CDR3 comprises 12 residues.

This clone has only one observation. This rearrangement joins TRBV9 to TRBJ1-2; a weak D match, TRBD1 (6 bases). V lost 4 bases, J lost 6 bases, and 13 bases lay in between. Looked up from germline, CDR1 is SGDLS and CDR2 is YYNGEE. The CDR3 covers 13 residues. The CDR3 loop reads CASSPRGAHGYTF. The CDR3 region has the DNA TGTGCCAGCAGCCCCCGGGGGGCACATGGCTACACCTTC.

This clone has a handful of counts. One junction end does not reproduce the germline sequence, and a read error may be involved. The chain carries TRBV7-7 and TRBJ2-1; 10 bases match TRBD1. The CDR3 loop spans 16 amino acids. The germline V gene encodes CDR1 SSHAT and CDR2 FNYEAQ (reference sequence). The CDR3: CASSNNVGTGANEQFF. CDR3 coding DNA: TGTGCTAGCAGCAACAACGTCGGGACAGGGGCCAATGAGCAGTTCTTC.

The gene calls are TRBV25-1 and TRBJ1-2; D is unclear. The germline V gene encodes CDR1 MGHDK and CDR2 SYGVNS. The CDR3 totals 12 residues. Trimming removed 7 bases at V and 6 bases at J, with 12 bases between. CDR3 protein: CASTRWSDGYTF. The CDR3, as DNA: TGTGCCAGCACCCGATGGAGTGATGGCTACACCTTC.

The chain recombines TRBV18 with TRBJ2-5, with D tentatively TRBD1 (5 bases). Looked up from germline, CDR1 is KGHSH and CDR2 is LQKENI. The V gene lost 6 bases and the J gene lost 3 bases, with 11 bases spanning the gap. The CDR3 runs to 13 residues. The CDR3 protein is CASSQRQKETQYF. The CDR3 region has the DNA TGTGCCAGCTCCCAGAGACAGAAAGAGACCCAGTACTTC. Using reference TRBV18 and TRBJ2-5 for the parts outside the CDR3, the full variable domain is NAGVMQNPRHLVRRRGQEARLRCSPMKGHSHVYWYRQLPEEGLKFMVYLQKENIIDESGMPKERFSAEFPKEGPSILRIQQVVRGDSAAYFCASSQRQKETQYFGPGTRLLVL.

In this sample, this clone turned up a few times. This chain joins TRBV7-9 and TRBJ1-5; no reliable D call. This CDR3 comprises 13 residues. V dropped 1 base and J dropped 5 bases, with 6 bases sitting between them. Germline V CDR1 and CDR2: SEHNR, FQNEAQ (reference sequence). Here the CDR3 reads CASSLGIHQPQHF. CDR3 DNA sequence: TGTGCCAGCAGCTTAGGTATCCATCAGCCCCAGCATTTT.

This chain uses TRBV30 with TRBJ2-1; D might be TRBD2 (6 bases). The CDR3 runs to 14 residues. The V gene lost 2 bases and the J gene lost 9 bases, with 17 bases spanning the gap. CDR1 is GTSNPN, CDR2 SVGIG, per germline (reference sequence). CDR3 coding DNA: TGTGCCTGGAGTTCGGGCGGGGCCGGCAGTGAGCAGTTCTTC. This codes for CAWSSGGAGSEQFF.

V gene TRBV9 combines with J gene TRBJ1-2; maybe TRBD1 (6 bases). The CDR3 runs to 15 residues. With 2 bases removed from V and 7 bases from J, the gap between germline ends came to 18 bases. CDR1 SGDLS and CDR2 YYNGEE come from the germline V gene. CDR3 loop: CASSVSQGYLGGYTF. CDR3 in DNA: TGTGCCAGCAGCGTCAGCCAGGGGTATCTAGGTGGCTACACCTTC.

The J gene is TRBJ1-1, the V gene TRBV7-9; D remains ambiguous. Germline V lookup: CDR1 SEHNR, CDR2 FQNEAQ (reference sequence). The CDR3 spans 14 residues. The ends were cut back, 2 bases at V and 3 bases at J, with 10 bases in the middle. The CDR3 is CASSLSVWDTEAFF. CDR3 nucleotides: TGTGCCAGCAGCTTAAGCGTTTGGGACACTGAAGCTTTCTTT.